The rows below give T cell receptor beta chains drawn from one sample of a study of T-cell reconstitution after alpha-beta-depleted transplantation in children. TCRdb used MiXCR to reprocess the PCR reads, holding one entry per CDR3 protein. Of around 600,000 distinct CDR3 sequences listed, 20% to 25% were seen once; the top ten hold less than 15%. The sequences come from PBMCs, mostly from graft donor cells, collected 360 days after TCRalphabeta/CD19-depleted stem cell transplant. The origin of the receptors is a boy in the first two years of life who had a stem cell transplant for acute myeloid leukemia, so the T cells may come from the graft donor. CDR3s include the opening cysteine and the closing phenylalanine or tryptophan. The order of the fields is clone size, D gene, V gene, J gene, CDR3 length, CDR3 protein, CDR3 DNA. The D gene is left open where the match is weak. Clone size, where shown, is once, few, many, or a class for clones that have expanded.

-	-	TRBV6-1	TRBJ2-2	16	CASFGARGPNTGELFF	TGTGCCAGCTTCGGGGCCAGGGGCCCTAACACCGGGGAGCTGTTTTTT
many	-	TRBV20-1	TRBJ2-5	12	CSARKAGETQYF	TGCAGTGCTAGGAAAGCTGGTGAGACCCAGTACTTC
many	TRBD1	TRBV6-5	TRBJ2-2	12	CASSYRGRELFF	TGTGCCAGCAGTTACAGGGGGCGGGAGCTGTTTTTT
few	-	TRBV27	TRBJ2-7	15	CASSLRGPHTYEQYF	TGTGCCAGCAGTCTGAGGGGCCCTCACACCTACGAGCAGTACTTC
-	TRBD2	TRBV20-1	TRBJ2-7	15	CSASESSGGPHEQYF	TGCAGTGCTAGTGAGTCTAGCGGGGGGCCCCACGAGCAGTACTTC
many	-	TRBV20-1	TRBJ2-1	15	CSAGSTRGEANEQFF	TGCAGTGCTGGATCCACTAGGGGGGAGGCCAATGAGCAGTTCTTC
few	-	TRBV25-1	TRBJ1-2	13	CASSERSGNGYTF	TGTGCCAGCAGTGAAAGGTCAGGGAATGGCTACACCTTC
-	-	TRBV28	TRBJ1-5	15	CASSLWTGYNQPQHF	TGTGCCAGCAGTTTATGGACAGGATACAATCAGCCCCAGCATTTT
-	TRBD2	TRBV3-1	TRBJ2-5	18	CASSQEGSLAGGWETQYF	TGTGCCAGCAGCCAAGAAGGGAGTCTAGCGGGGGGTTGGGAGACCCAGTACTTC
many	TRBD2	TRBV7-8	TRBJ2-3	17	CASSFLQGGGGRDTQYF	TGTGCCAGCAGCTTTCTCCAAGGCGGGGGGGGCCGGGATACGCAGTATTTT
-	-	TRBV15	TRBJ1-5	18	CATSRGLLRDIRDQPQHF	TGTGCCACCAGCAGAGGCCTCTTACGGGACATAAGGGATCAGCCCCAGCATTTT
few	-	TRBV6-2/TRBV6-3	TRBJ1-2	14	CASSYSQGRDGYTF	TGTGCCAGCAGTTACTCGCAGGGGCGGGATGGCTACACCTTC
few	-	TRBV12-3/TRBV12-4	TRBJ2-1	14	CASRRDSHLNEQFF	TGTGCCAGCAGACGTGACTCCCACCTCAATGAGCAGTTCTTC
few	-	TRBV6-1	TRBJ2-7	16	CASSPLRQVASYEQYF	TGTGCCAGCAGTCCTCTTCGACAGGTCGCCTCCTACGAGCAGTACTTC
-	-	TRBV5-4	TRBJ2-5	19	CASSFPSRRGRALPETQYF	TGTGCCAGCAGCTTTCCTTCTAGGAGGGGGCGAGCACTCCCAGAGACCCAGTACTTC
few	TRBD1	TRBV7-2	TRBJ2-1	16	CASSGTGTATSNEQFF	TGTGCCAGCAGCGGGACCGGGACAGCCACAAGCAATGAGCAGTTCTTC
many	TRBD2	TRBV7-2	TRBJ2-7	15	CASSLFGTSGAQGYF	TGTGCCAGCAGCTTATTTGGGACTAGCGGGGCCCAGGGGTACTTC
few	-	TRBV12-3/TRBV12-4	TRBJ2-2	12	CASTPSPGELFF	TGTGCCAGCACCCCTAGTCCGGGGGAGCTGTTTTTT